This T cell receptor beta chain was recorded in a study of blood T cell repertoires in COVID-19. Original methodology: Reference gene primer amplification in the assay estimated nucleated cell counts. The method was immunoSEQ multiplex PCR; TCRdb's version includes in-frame clones alone and lacks a portion of them. V, J and clone size derive from that table, while D and trimming were established from the DNA sequence. The data show about 230,000 clones, with 83% seen just once and about 2.5% held by the top ten. Germline V gene data show CDR1 as MDHEN and CDR2 as SYDVKM. V lost 5 bases, J lost 5 bases, and 15 bases lay in between. The CDR3 length is 14 residues.

The sequencing input was peripheral blood. The receptor's source is a woman aged 70 to 79 with active or convalescent COVID-19. The chain is built from TRBV28 and TRBJ1-2; TRBD1 might be the D (5 bases). CDR3: CASSQPVEGYGYTF. CDR3 nucleotides: TGTGCCAGCAGTCAACCTGTGGAGGGGTATGGCTACACCTTC.